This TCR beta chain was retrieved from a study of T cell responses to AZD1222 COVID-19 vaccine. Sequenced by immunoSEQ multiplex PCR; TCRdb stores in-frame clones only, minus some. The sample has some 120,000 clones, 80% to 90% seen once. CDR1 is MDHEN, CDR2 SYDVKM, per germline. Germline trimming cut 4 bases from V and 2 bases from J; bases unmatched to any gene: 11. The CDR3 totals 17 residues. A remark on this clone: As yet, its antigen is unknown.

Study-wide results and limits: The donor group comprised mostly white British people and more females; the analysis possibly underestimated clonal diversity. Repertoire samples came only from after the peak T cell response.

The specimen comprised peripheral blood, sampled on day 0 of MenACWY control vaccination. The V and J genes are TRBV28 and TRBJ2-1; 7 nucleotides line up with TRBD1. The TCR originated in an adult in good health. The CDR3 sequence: CASSSTSRGKAYNEQFF. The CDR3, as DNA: TGTGCCAGCAGTTCGACGTCCAGGGGGAAAGCCTACAATGAGCAGTTCTTC.